These T cell receptor beta chains were read from a single sample in a study of blood T cell repertoires in COVID-19. Clones were sequenced by immunoSEQ multiplex PCR, and TCRdb holds only the in-frame ones, with some missing. The table lists fewer than 250,000 clones, roughly 90% of them singletons. The source material was peripheral blood. These receptor sequences come from a man between 65 and 85 years old with acute or convalescent COVID-19. The CDR3 runs from the conserved cysteine through the conserved F or W. Fields, in order: J gene, D gene, V gene, clone size, CDR3 protein, CDR3 DNA. D genes are given only for firm matches. Size is stated for part of the rows, as once, few or many counts, or as a class when the clone is expanded.

J gene: TRBJ2-3; D gene: TRBD1; V gene: TRBV6-5; clone size: once; CDR3 protein: CASSYSLTGGPDTQYF; CDR3 DNA: TGTGCCAGCAGTTACTCGTTGACAGGGGGCCCAGATACGCAGTATTTT
J gene: TRBJ2-1; D gene: .; V gene: TRBV21-1; clone size: .; CDR3 protein: CASSKCYRGKRSYNEQFF; CDR3 DNA: TGTGCCAGCAGCAAGTGTTACCGGGGGAAGAGGTCCTACAATGAGCAGTTCTTC
J gene: TRBJ2-5; D gene: TRBD2; V gene: TRBV9; clone size: .; CDR3 protein: CASDSGRAYETQYF; CDR3 DNA: TGTGCCAGCGATTCAGGGAGGGCTTATGAGACCCAGTACTTC
J gene: TRBJ1-5; D gene: TRBD1; V gene: TRBV30; clone size: .; CDR3 protein: CAMTTGSNQPQHF; CDR3 DNA: TGTGCCATGACGACAGGGAGCAATCAGCCCCAGCATTTT
J gene: TRBJ2-7; D gene: .; V gene: TRBV27; clone size: once; CDR3 protein: CASSFTPAAGAYEQYF; CDR3 DNA: TGTGCCAGCAGTTTTACCCCAGCGGCGGGCGCCTACGAGCAGTACTTC
J gene: TRBJ2-2; D gene: .; V gene: TRBV7-9; clone size: once; CDR3 protein: CASSLGSGAPGELFF; CDR3 DNA: TGTGCCAGCAGCCTCGGATCTGGGGCCCCCGGGGAGCTGTTTTTT
J gene: TRBJ2-1; D gene: TRBD2; V gene: TRBV11-2; clone size: .; CDR3 protein: CASSLGSTSGSKEQFF; CDR3 DNA: TGTGCCAGCAGCTTGGGTTCGACTAGCGGGAGCAAGGAGCAGTTCTTC
J gene: TRBJ2-7; D gene: TRBD1; V gene: TRBV10-3; clone size: .; CDR3 protein: CAISPGQGTYEQYF; CDR3 DNA: TGTGCCATCAGTCCCGGACAGGGAACCTACGAGCAGTACTTC
J gene: TRBJ1-4; D gene: .; V gene: TRBV14; clone size: once; CDR3 protein: CASSQEGGGLFF; CDR3 DNA: TGTGCCAGCAGCCAAGAAGGAGGAGGACTGTTTTTT
J gene: TRBJ2-7; D gene: TRBD2; V gene: TRBV16; clone size: .; CDR3 protein: CASSFIGTTYEQYF; CDR3 DNA: TGTGCCAGCAGCTTTATCGGGACTACGTACGAGCAGTACTTC
J gene: TRBJ1-2; D gene: .; V gene: TRBV3-1/TRBV3-2; clone size: .; CDR3 protein: CASSHQLGGYGYGYTF; CDR3 DNA: TGTGCCAGCAGCCACCAATTAGGAGGGTATGGGTATGGCTACACCTTC
J gene: TRBJ2-1; D gene: .; V gene: TRBV24-1; clone size: .; CDR3 protein: CATSDLTGSNEQFF; CDR3 DNA: TGTGCCACCAGTGACTTAACAGGGAGTAATGAGCAGTTCTTC
J gene: TRBJ1-2; D gene: .; V gene: TRBV2; clone size: .; CDR3 protein: CASRARGGYTF; CDR3 DNA: TGTGCCAGCAGGGCACGGGGGGGCTACACCTTC
J gene: TRBJ2-5; D gene: TRBD2; V gene: TRBV5-1; clone size: .; CDR3 protein: CASSLVGSGSRETQYF; CDR3 DNA: TGCGCCAGCAGCTTGGTCGGTAGCGGGAGTAGGGAGACCCAGTACTTC
J gene: TRBJ2-1; D gene: TRBD2; V gene: TRBV12-3/TRBV12-4; clone size: .; CDR3 protein: CASTFSSGRKFF; CDR3 DNA: TGTGCCAGCACCTTCTCTAGCGGGAGGAAGTTCTTC
J gene: TRBJ1-4; D gene: TRBD1; V gene: TRBV6-5; clone size: .; CDR3 protein: CASRRGQGRGEKLFF; CDR3 DNA: TGTGCCAGCAGACGAGGACAGGGGAGGGGTGAAAAACTGTTTTTT
J gene: TRBJ1-3; D gene: TRBD1; V gene: TRBV5-1; clone size: .; CDR3 protein: CASSLDGTGGSGNTIYF; CDR3 DNA: TGCGCCAGCAGCTTGGATGGGACAGGGGGCTCTGGAAACACCATATATTTT
J gene: TRBJ2-1; D gene: .; V gene: TRBV15; clone size: .; CDR3 protein: CATKIDPRQKNNEQFF; CDR3 DNA: TGTGCCACCAAGATAGATCCCAGACAGAAAAACAATGAGCAGTTCTTC
J gene: TRBJ2-2; D gene: .; V gene: TRBV2; clone size: .; CDR3 protein: CASRPQGTGELFF; CDR3 DNA: TGTGCCAGCAGACCACAGGGCACCGGGGAGCTGTTTTTT
J gene: TRBJ2-1; D gene: .; V gene: TRBV19; clone size: .; CDR3 protein: CATQGGRVGDEQFF; CDR3 DNA: TGTGCCACCCAAGGGGGGAGGGTAGGCGATGAGCAGTTCTTC
J gene: TRBJ1-4; D gene: TRBD1; V gene: TRBV3-1/TRBV3-2; clone size: .; CDR3 protein: CASSDTGGGEKLFF; CDR3 DNA: TGTGCCAGCAGCGACACAGGGGGCGGTGAAAAACTGTTTTTT
J gene: TRBJ1-3; D gene: .; V gene: TRBV5-1; clone size: few; CDR3 protein: CASSLTGSGNTIYF; CDR3 DNA: TGCGCCAGCAGCTTGACAGGGTCTGGAAACACCATATATTTT
J gene: TRBJ1-4; D gene: .; V gene: TRBV7-9; clone size: .; CDR3 protein: CASSLAYRPATNEKLFF; CDR3 DNA: TGTGCCAGCAGCTTAGCATACAGGCCCGCAACTAATGAAAAACTGTTTTTT
J gene: TRBJ1-4; D gene: TRBD1; V gene: TRBV28; clone size: .; CDR3 protein: CASSSGGTNEKLFF; CDR3 DNA: TGTGCCAGCAGTTCAGGGGGAACTAATGAAAAACTGTTTTTT
J gene: TRBJ2-5; D gene: TRBD2; V gene: TRBV2; clone size: .; CDR3 protein: CASRTSGFQETQYF; CDR3 DNA: TGTGCCAGCAGGACTAGCGGGTTCCAAGAGACCCAGTACTTC